This T cell receptor (beta chain) was recorded in a study of post-analysis software for immune sequencing data. Study in general: Multiple sclerosis in the patients followed relapsing-remitting, secondary progressive and progressive-relapsing courses.

This clonotype was seen only a few times. Antigen: not known. One end of the junction is discordant with germline, which a read error may explain. Study-wide points: Patients carried five TRBV segments more frequently than controls did, and TRBV5-6, TRBV5-1 and TRBV20-1 were among them.

TCR beta cDNA libraries had unique molecular identifiers. In TCRdb, the PCR reads were re-called with MiXCR into one record per CDR3 protein. Of roughly 800,000 distinct CDR3 sequences in the sample, just over 45% are singletons; the top ten hold just under 5%. Germline V gene sequence: CDR1 SQVTM, CDR2 ANQGSEA. CDR3 length: 15 amino acids. J is TRBJ2-2 and V is TRBV29-1; 7 bases line up with TRBD2. Sequencing was carried out using blood. The source is a girl aged 10 to 17 with multiple sclerosis. CDR3 sequence reads: CSVPRGVAGTGERFF. The CDR3 DNA is TGCAGCGTTCCCCGCGGAGTAGCGGGTACCGGGGAGCGGTTTTTT.